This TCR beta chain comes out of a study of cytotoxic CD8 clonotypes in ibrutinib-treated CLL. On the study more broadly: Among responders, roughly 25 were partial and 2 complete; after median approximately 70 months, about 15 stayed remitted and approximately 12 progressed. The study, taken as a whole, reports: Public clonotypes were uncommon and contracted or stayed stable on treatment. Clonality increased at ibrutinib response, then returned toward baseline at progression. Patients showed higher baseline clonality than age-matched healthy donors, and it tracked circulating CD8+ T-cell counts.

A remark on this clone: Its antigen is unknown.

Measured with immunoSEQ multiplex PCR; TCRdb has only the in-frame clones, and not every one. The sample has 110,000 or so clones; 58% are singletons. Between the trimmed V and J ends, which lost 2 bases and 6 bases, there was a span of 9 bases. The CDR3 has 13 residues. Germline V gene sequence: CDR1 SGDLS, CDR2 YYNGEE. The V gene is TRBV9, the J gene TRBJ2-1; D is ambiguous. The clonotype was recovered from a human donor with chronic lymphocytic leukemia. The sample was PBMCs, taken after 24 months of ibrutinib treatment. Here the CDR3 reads CASSVVAGNEQFF. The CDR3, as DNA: TGTGCCAGCAGCGTTGTAGCCGGCAATGAGCAGTTCTTC. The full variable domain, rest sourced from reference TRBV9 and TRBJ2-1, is DSGVTQTPKHLITATGQRVTLRCSPRSGDLSVYWYQQSLDQGLQFLIQYYNGEERAKGNILERFSAQQFPDLHSELNLSSLELGDSALYFCASSVVAGNEQFFGPGTRLTVL.